These 16 T cell receptor beta chains were sequenced from one sample in a study of identical twins. TCRdb reanalysed the 5' RACE reads using MiXCR and keeps one entry per CDR3 protein. The table includes under 500,000 distinct CDR3 sequences, 14% detected once. The same sample was also studied in work on yellow fever vaccine responses in identical twins.

Sequencing used CD4+ T cells sorted from blood. The receptors derive from a woman in her late teens or twenties in good health.

The gene calls are TRBV6-2 or TRBV6-3 and TRBJ2-7; 8 bases map to TRBD1. The CDR3 consists of 14 residues. Germline V gene data show CDR1 as MNHEY and CDR2 as SVGEGT. V lost 7 bases to trimming and J lost 7 bases; unmatched junction nucleotides: 12. CDR3: CASKDGTGSREQYF. CDR3 nucleotides: TGTGCCAGCAAAGACGGGACAGGAAGTAGAGAGCAGTACTTC.

This chain joins TRBV4-2 and TRBJ2-3, with 8 bases matching TRBD2. Germline CDR1 reads LGHNA; CDR2 reads YNFKEQ. After removal of 0 bases from V and 6 bases from J, the junction contained 8 bases not matched to a gene. This CDR3 spans 16 amino acids. The CDR3 region is CASSQEERGRPDTQYF. CDR3 sequence (DNA): TGTGCCAGCAGCCAAGAGGAGCGGGGGCGACCGGATACGCAGTATTTT.

The chain is built from TRBV20-1 and TRBJ2-7, with D tentatively TRBD1 or TRBD2 (5 bases each). Germline V gene data show CDR1 as DFQATT and CDR2 as SNEGSKA (reference sequence). The CDR3 extends over 17 amino acids. Trimming pared 2 bases from V and 3 bases from J, leaving 23 bases between. For the CDR3, the DNA is TGCAGTGCTAGACGCGGCAGGGCGTGGGAGAAGGGCTACGAGCAGTACTTC. It specifies CSARRGRAWEKGYEQYF.

This chain connects TRBV15 to TRBJ2-2; 7 nucleotides align to TRBD2. J gave up 5 bases and V 5 bases, and 8 bases lay outside the gene matches. The CDR3 runs 15 residues. Germline values: CDR1 LNHNV, CDR2 YYDKDF (reference sequence). This chain's CDR3 is CATSERVRETGELFF. The CDR3 nucleotides are TGTGCCACCAGCGAACGGGTGCGGGAGACCGGGGAGCTGTTTTTT.

The rearrangement links TRBV28 to TRBJ2-5; no clear D. Trimming pared 3 bases from V and 0 bases from J, leaving 5 bases between. This CDR3 spans 13 amino acids. CDR1 is MDHEN and CDR2 is SYDVKM in the germline V gene. CDR3 sequence (DNA): TGTGCCAGCAGTTTTCTAGACCAAGAGACCCAGTACTTC. Translated, it gives CASSFLDQETQYF. Together with reference TRBV28 and TRBJ2-5, the CDR3 gives the full variable domain: DVKVTQSSRYLVKRTGEKVFLECVQDMDHENMFWYRQDPGLGLRLIYFSYDVKMKEKGDIPEGYSVSREKKERFSLILESASTNQTSMYLCASSFLDQETQYFGPGTRLLVL.

Here the CDR3 DNA reads TGTGCCTGGAGGAGAACAGGGGTCGGAACTGAAGCTTTCTTT. Its protein product is CAWRRTGVGTEAFF. The rearrangement uses TRBV30 and TRBJ1-1, with TRBD1 matching over 7 bases. The CDR3 sequence is 14 residues long. Germline loops: CDR1 GTSNPN, CDR2 SVGIG (reference sequence). V trimming: 3 bases; J trimming: 5 bases; junction bases outside the gene matches: 9.

The chain recombines TRBV7-9 with TRBJ1-1; tentative D call: TRBD1 (6 bases). Per the germline V gene, CDR1 is SEHNR and CDR2 is FQNEAQ (reference sequence). There are 15 residues in the CDR3. V lost 3 bases to trimming and J lost 0 bases, with 11 bases between them. The CDR3 region is CASSFGQSMNTEAFF. The CDR3 coding sequence is TGTGCCAGCAGCTTCGGACAGTCTATGAACACTGAAGCTTTCTTT.

This rearrangement joins TRBV20-1 to TRBJ2-2; D might be TRBD1 (6 bases). The germline CDR1 and CDR2 sequences are DFQATT and SNEGSKA (reference sequence). This CDR3 is built from 15 residues. The V gene lost 5 bases and the J gene lost 6 bases, with 19 bases spanning the gap. The CDR3 DNA reads as TGCAGTGCTCTTTCGGACAGTCTGGGGTCCGGGGAGCTGTTTTTT. It yields the protein CSALSDSLGSGELFF.

In this sample, this clonotype turned up many times. One end of the junction fails to match germline, which may point to a read error. The chain employs TRBV5-1 and TRBJ1-2; the D gene is possibly TRBD1 (6 bases). Germline CDR1 reads SGHRS; CDR2 reads YFSETQ. CDR3 length: 13 residues. DNA for the CDR3: TGTGCCAGCAGCTTACGGACAGACTATGGCTACACCTTC. This codes for CASSLRTDYGYTF.

The table lists this clonotype with a count of one. V gene TRBV21-1 combines with J gene TRBJ2-1; TRBD1 is the table's D call and was not checked against the DNA. TRBV21-1 is marked as a pseudogene. This CDR3 region has 17 residues. CDR3 nucleotide sequence: TGTGCCACCAACTCCGGGACAGGGGGCCAAAAGGCCCAAGAGCAGTTCTTC. Its protein is CATNSGTGGQKAQEQFF.

The V and J genes are TRBV24-1 and TRBJ2-1; D possibly matches TRBD1 or TRBD2 (6 bases each). Trimming shortened V by 0 bases and J by 6 bases, and 20 bases separated the two germline ends. Germline CDR1 KGHDR, CDR2 SFDVKD. The CDR3 has 18 residues. As DNA, the CDR3 is TGTGCCACCAGTGATTTGCCCCGTACAGGGAGGATCTCCAATGAGCAGTTCTTC. This encodes CATSDLPRTGRISNEQFF.

This clonotype was seen only a few times. CDR3 sequence: CASSSEGAGELFF. CDR3 sequence (DNA): TGTGCCAGCAGTTCCGAGGGTGCCGGGGAGCTGTTTTTT. The chain couples TRBV28 to TRBJ2-2; D might be TRBD2 (5 bases). This CDR3 is built from 13 residues. Trimming took off 4 bases at V and 6 bases at J, with 9 bases between the two ends. Germline CDR1 and CDR2: MDHEN and SYDVKM.

This clonotype was detected ten times or more. In nucleotides, the CDR3 is TGTGCCAGCAGTTACCCAAGGACTAGCGGCACAGATACGCAGTATTTT. Its protein product is CASSYPRTSGTDTQYF. V and J are TRBV6-5 and TRBJ2-3, with TRBD2 matching 9 bases. This CDR3 has 16 residues. Germline V lookup: CDR1 MNHEY, CDR2 SVGAGI. Trimming removed 2 bases from V and 1 base from J; junction bases left unmatched: 4.

Concerning this clonotype itself: The junction differs from germline at one of its ends, possibly a read error. J is TRBJ1-2 and V is TRBV6-2 or TRBV6-3; D is possibly TRBD1 (5 bases). The CDR3 consists of 12 residues. Germline V gene data show CDR1 as MNHEY and CDR2 as SVGEGT. The chain's CDR3 is CACSYPTEGYTF. DNA of the CDR3: TGTGCCTGCAGTTACCCGACAGAAGGCTACACCTTC.

The sample holds one count of this clonotype. CDR3 bases: TGTGCCAGCAGTTTTGCCCACAATGAGCAGTTCTTC. Protein sequence: CASSFAHNEQFF. The chain links TRBV28 to TRBJ2-1; D gene uncertain. The V and J ends lost 3 bases and 5 bases respectively, with 5 bases between them. Per the germline V gene, CDR1 is MDHEN and CDR2 is SYDVKM. The CDR3 runs 12 residues.

This clonotype was detected only a few times. The chain uses TRBV6-2 or TRBV6-3 and TRBJ2-7; no clear D. Trimming pared 7 bases from V and 3 bases from J, leaving 13 bases between. The length of the CDR3 is 13 residues. Looked up from germline, CDR1 is MNHEY and CDR2 is SVGEGT. The CDR3 DNA follows: TGTGCCAGCATTCGGGCCTCCAGCTACGAGCAGTACTTC. Translation: CASIRASSYEQYF.